A single sample gave rise to the 13 T cell receptor beta chains below, sequenced in a study of blood T cells in healthy people across ages. A second PCR, run for about 7 to 11 cycles, used a sample-barcoded 5' primer plus a J-beta primer mix. MiXCR, run by TCRdb on the 5' RACE reads, gives a single entry per CDR3 protein. The sample has under 750,000 distinct CDR3 sequences; roughly 43% are singletons. Sequencing was performed on blood. These receptors all come from an elderly man in good health.

This clonotype came up once. The genes are TRBV7-2 and TRBJ2-1; D might be TRBD2 (6 bases). CDR3 length: 15 residues. The V and J ends lost 5 bases and 1 base respectively, with 12 bases between them. From germline, CDR1 is SGHTA and CDR2 FQGNSA. The CDR3 region is CASSPRTTSYNEQFF. CDR3 DNA: TGTGCCAGCAGCCCTAGGACTACATCCTACAATGAGCAGTTCTTC.

This rearrangement joins TRBV20-1 to TRBJ1-5, with 8 bases matching TRBD1. With 3 bases clipped from V and 4 bases from J, the junction kept 11 bases outside the gene matches. The germline CDR1 and CDR2 sequences are DFQATT and SNEGSKA (reference sequence). The CDR3 is 16 amino acids. The CDR3 DNA sequence: TGCAGTGCTAGCGCTTGGGCCGGACAGGGTAATCAGCCCCAGCATTTT. Its translation is CSASAWAGQGNQPQHF.

This clonotype has at least ten counts. The V gene is TRBV6-5, the J gene TRBJ2-3, with TRBD1 matching over 7 bases. The germline CDR1 and CDR2 sequences are MNHEY and SVGAGI. V shed 6 bases and J 2 bases; nucleotides not matched to a gene: 8. This CDR3 has 15 amino acids. The CDR3 here is CASSSPGTVTDTQYF. DNA for the CDR3: TGTGCCAGCAGCTCACCCGGGACAGTCACAGATACGCAGTATTTT.

V and J are TRBV9 and TRBJ2-3, with 9 bases aligning to TRBD2. V lost 3 bases and J lost 4; bases outside the gene matches: 12. CDR3 size: 17 residues. From germline, CDR1 is SGDLS and CDR2 YYNGEE. CDR3 DNA: TGTGCCAGCAGCGCTCGGTATTCTAGCGGGACAGCAGATACGCAGTATTTT. Translated: CASSARYSSGTADTQYF.

This clonotype was detected ten times or more. This sequence joins TRBV7-9 and TRBJ2-3; no firm D call. This CDR3 has 16 amino acids. Trimming stripped 2 bases from V and 0 bases from J, with 12 bases between. The germline gives CDR1 SEHNR, CDR2 FQNEAQ (reference sequence). Written as DNA, the CDR3 is TGTGCCAGCAGCTTATGGCAGGCTACTAGCACAGATACGCAGTATTTT. Translation gives CASSLWQATSTDTQYF.

V is TRBV6-2 or TRBV6-3 and J is TRBJ2-7; TRBD2 matches 9 bases. CDR1 MNHEY and CDR2 SVGEGT come from the germline V gene. This CDR3 comprises 15 residues. Trimming removed 7 bases from V and 0 bases from J; junction bases left unmatched: 7. CDR3 nucleotides: TGTGCCAGCACCCCCAGCGGGAGGTTCTCCTACGAGCAGTACTTC. The encoded protein is CASTPSGRFSYEQYF.

This clonotype has a single count. CDR3 DNA sequence: TGTGCCAGCAGCACCCCTGCCAGGGGACCTTACAATGAGCAGTTCTTC. Its translation: CASSTPARGPYNEQFF. The V and J genes are TRBV7-2 and TRBJ2-1; perhaps TRBD1 as D (6 bases). Deletions cut 5 bases from V and 4 bases from J, with 18 bases between. This CDR3 is 16 amino acids long. The germline V gene has CDR1 SGHTA and CDR2 FQGNSA.

This clonotype was seen ten or more times. The rearrangement joins TRBV7-6 to TRBJ2-7; perhaps TRBD1 as D (6 bases). The V gene lost 2 bases and the J gene lost 6 bases, with 14 bases spanning the gap. CDR3 length: 14 residues. The germline CDR1 and CDR2 sequences are SGHVS and FNYEAQ. CDR3 loop: CASSLLLGASEQYF. CDR3 DNA sequence: TGTGCCAGCAGCTTATTGCTGGGGGCGAGCGAGCAGTACTTC. The whole variable domain, filled in from reference TRBV7-6 and TRBJ2-7, reads GAGVSQSPRYKVTKRGQDVALRCDPISGHVSLYWYRQALGQGPEFLTYFNYEAQQDKSGLPNDRFSAERPEGSISTLTIQRTEQRDSAMYRCASSLLLGASEQYFGPGTRLTVT.

The genes are TRBV4-1 and TRBJ2-3; D may be TRBD2 (5 bases). In germline, CDR1 is MGHRA, CDR2 YSYEKL. V shed 2 bases and J shed 2 bases, with 8 bases lying between them. There are 14 residues in the CDR3. The CDR3 bases are TGCGCCAGCAGCCAAATCCGGGACACAGATACGCAGTATTTT. Amino acid sequence: CASSQIRDTDTQYF.

This clonotype showed up just a few times. The chain links TRBV20-1 to TRBJ2-1, with 8 bases that match TRBD2. Germline V gene lookup returns CDR1 DFQATT and CDR2 SNEGSKA (reference sequence). V shed 4 bases and J 7 bases; nucleotides not matched to a gene: 3. This CDR3 has 12 amino acids. The CDR3 spells CSATGGANEQFF. As DNA, the CDR3 is TGCAGTGCTACCGGGGGGGCGAATGAGCAGTTCTTC.

This sequence joins TRBV7-9 and TRBJ2-5; weak D call: TRBD2 (6 bases). Germline-derived CDR1 and CDR2 are SEHNR and FQNEAQ (reference sequence). The CDR3 length is 13 residues. With 7 bases removed from V and 2 bases from J, the gap between germline ends came to 11 bases. Written as DNA, the CDR3 is TGTGCCAGCACCGCAGGGACTCAAGAGACCCAGTACTTC. It is translated as CASTAGTQETQYF.

This clonotype was found a few times. V and J are TRBV21-1 and TRBJ2-3; the table assigns TRBD1, which was not confirmed against the DNA. TRBV21-1 is recorded as a pseudogene. The CDR3 spans 17 residues. In DNA form, the CDR3 reads TGTGCCAGCAGCAAATGGTACCCAGGGGCGATCGCAGATACGCAGTATTTT. Amino acids: CASSKWYPGAIADTQYF.

The chain has TRBV15 and TRBJ1-2; 10 positions agree with TRBD1. Germline trimming cut 0 bases from V and 4 bases from J; bases unmatched to any gene: 5. This CDR3 is 16 amino acids long. Germline V lookup: CDR1 LNHNV, CDR2 YYDKDF (reference sequence). DNA of the CDR3: TGTGCCACCAGCAGAGATGGGACAGGGGACCTCTATGGCTACACCTTC. It specifies CATSRDGTGDLYGYTF.